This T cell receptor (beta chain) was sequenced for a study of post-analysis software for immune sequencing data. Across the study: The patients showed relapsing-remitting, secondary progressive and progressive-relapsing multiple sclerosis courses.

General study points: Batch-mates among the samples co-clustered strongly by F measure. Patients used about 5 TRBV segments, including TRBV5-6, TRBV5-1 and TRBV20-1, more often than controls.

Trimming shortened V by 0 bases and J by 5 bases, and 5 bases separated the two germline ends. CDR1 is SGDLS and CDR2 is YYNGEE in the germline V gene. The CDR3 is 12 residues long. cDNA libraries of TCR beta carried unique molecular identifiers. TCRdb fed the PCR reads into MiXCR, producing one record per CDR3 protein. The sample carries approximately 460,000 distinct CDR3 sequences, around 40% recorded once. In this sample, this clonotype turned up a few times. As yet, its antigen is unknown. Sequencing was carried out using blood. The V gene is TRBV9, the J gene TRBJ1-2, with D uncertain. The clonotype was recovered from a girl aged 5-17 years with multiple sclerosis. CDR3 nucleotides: TGTGCCAGCAGCGTAGGGGGTTATGGCTACACCTTC. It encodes CASSVGGYGYTF.